A single sample is the source of the 8 T cell receptor beta chains below, sequenced in a study of blood T cell repertoires in COVID-19 (dated by TCRdb to about 2020). Library preparation employed the immunoSEQ multiplex PCR assay. Imported from immuneACCESS, the table was reduced by TCRdb to in-frame sequences with V and J called. These copies leave out some clones; in studies compared against another copy, an unresolved V gene accounts for under half, and the cause of the remainder is not known. Counted in this sample were over 110,000 clones; roughly 82% of them appeared once. Approximately 10% of the sample belongs to the ten largest clones. Sequencing was performed on peripheral blood. The receptor set was obtained from a man in his 60s with active or convalescent COVID-19.

The chain employs TRBV18 and TRBJ1-1; D is unclear. V was clipped by 3 bases and J by 6 bases, with 14 bases between them. The CDR3 sequence is 14 residues long. Germline CDR1 KGHSH, CDR2 LQKENI. CDR3 nucleotide sequence: TGTGCCAGCTCACCTAAAGGAACAAGCGCTGAAGCTTTCTTT. As protein: CASSPKGTSAEAFF.

In this sample, this clone turned up once. DNA for the CDR3: TGTGCCAGCAGCTTGCTTAGTAACGCGGGAGATGGAAACACCATATATTTT. Translating it yields CASSLLSNAGDGNTIYF. The chain is built from TRBV5-6 and TRBJ1-3; no clear D. V shed 1 base and J shed 3 bases, with 17 bases lying between them. The CDR3 sequence is 17 residues long. Germline-derived CDR1 and CDR2 are SGHDT and YYEEEE.

The chain has TRBV18 and TRBJ1-5; the D gene is possibly TRBD1 (5 bases). Germline V gives CDR1 KGHSH, CDR2 LQKENI. CDR3 length: 15 residues. The V gene lost 0 bases and the J gene lost 7 bases, with 13 bases spanning the gap. In DNA, the CDR3 is TGTGCCAGCTCACCACCGAGGCAGGGTCCGCAGCCCCAGCATTTT. It specifies CASSPPRQGPQPQHF.

The V call is TRBV12-2, the J call TRBJ1-1. TRBV12-2 is tagged as a pseudogene. The CDR3 spans 17 residues. CDR3 amino acids: CASRLRRLREHNTEAFF. CDR3 nucleotide sequence: TGTGCAAGTCGCTTAAGGAGACTCCGGGAGCATAACACTGAAGCTTTCTTT.

This rearrangement joins TRBV6-2 or TRBV6-3 to TRBJ1-6; 7 bases are shared with TRBD1. J was trimmed by 5 bases and V by 2 bases; bases with no gene match: 3. The V gene's germline CDR1 is MNHEY and CDR2 SVGEGT. This CDR3 has 15 amino acids. In DNA form, the CDR3 reads TGTGCCAGCAGTTACCGGGACAGCGATAATTCACCCCTCCACTTT. Amino acid sequence: CASSYRDSDNSPLHF.

CDR3 sequence (DNA): TGTGCCAGCAGTTTTACAGGGGGCGCTTCGTCAGGTGAGCAGTACTTC. The encoded protein is CASSFTGGASSGEQYF. The rearrangement links TRBV27 to TRBJ2-7, with TRBD1 matching 9 bases. Trimming removed 3 bases from V and 7 bases from J; junction bases left unmatched: 13. Germline V gene lookup returns CDR1 MNHEY and CDR2 SMNVEV (reference sequence). The CDR3 extends over 16 amino acids.

Here the CDR3 DNA reads TGTGCCACCAGCAACCTACTAGCCGCGCAAAGGGAGACCCAGTACTTC. As protein: CATSNLLAAQRETQYF. V usage is TRBV15 and J usage is TRBJ2-5; TRBD2 is a possible D gene (6 bases). Per the germline V gene, CDR1 is LNHNV and CDR2 is YYDKDF (reference sequence). CDR3 size: 16 residues. V dropped 4 bases and J dropped 5 bases, with 20 bases sitting between them.

The chain is built from TRBV24-1 and TRBJ2-3, with 7 nucleotides matching TRBD1. Germline lookup yields CDR1 KGHDR and CDR2 SFDVKD. The CDR3 has 14 amino acids. With V trimmed by 4 bases and J by 10 bases, 10 bases remained unmatched. The CDR3 sequence: CATSEPGTAQAQYF. In nucleotides, the CDR3 is TGTGCCACCAGTGAACCCGGGACAGCCCAGGCGCAGTATTTT.